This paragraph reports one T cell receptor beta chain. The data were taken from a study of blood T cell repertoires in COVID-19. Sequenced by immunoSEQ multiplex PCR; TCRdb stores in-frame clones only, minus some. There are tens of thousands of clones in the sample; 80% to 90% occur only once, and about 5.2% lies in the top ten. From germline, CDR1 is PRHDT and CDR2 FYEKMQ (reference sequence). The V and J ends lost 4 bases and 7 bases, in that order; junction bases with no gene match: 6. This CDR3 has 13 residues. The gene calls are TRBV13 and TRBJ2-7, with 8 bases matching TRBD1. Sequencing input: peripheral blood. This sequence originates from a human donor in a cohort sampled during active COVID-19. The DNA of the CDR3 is TGTGCCAGCAGCTCTAGGACAGGGTCGGAGCAGTACTTC. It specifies CASSSRTGSEQYF.